The sequence of this TCR beta chain was determined in a study of neoadjuvant anti-PD-1 for oral cavity cancer. Regarding time point: after neoadjuvant nivolumab, at surgical resection. The patients had HPV-negative, locally advanced oral cavity squamous cell carcinoma. The CDR3 consists of 15 residues. Trimming pared 6 bases from V and 3 bases from J, leaving 18 bases between. CDR1 is ENHRY, CDR2 SYGVKD, per germline. This clone occurred a few times. Using immunoSEQ multiplex PCR, the repertoire was profiled, and TCRdb retains in-frame clones only, with some absent. The sample records 55,000 to 75,000 clones, about 86% being singletons.

The sequencing used PBMCs, collected after nivolumab (anti-PD-1) treatment. The receptor was derived from a person aged 35-79 years with oral cavity squamous cell carcinoma. This chain uses TRBV10-3 with TRBJ2-7; D perhaps matches TRBD2 (6 bases). The CDR3 sequence: CAISQTAGKFYEQYF. The CDR3 DNA is TGTGCCATCAGCCAAACCGCGGGGAAATTCTACGAGCAGTACTTC.